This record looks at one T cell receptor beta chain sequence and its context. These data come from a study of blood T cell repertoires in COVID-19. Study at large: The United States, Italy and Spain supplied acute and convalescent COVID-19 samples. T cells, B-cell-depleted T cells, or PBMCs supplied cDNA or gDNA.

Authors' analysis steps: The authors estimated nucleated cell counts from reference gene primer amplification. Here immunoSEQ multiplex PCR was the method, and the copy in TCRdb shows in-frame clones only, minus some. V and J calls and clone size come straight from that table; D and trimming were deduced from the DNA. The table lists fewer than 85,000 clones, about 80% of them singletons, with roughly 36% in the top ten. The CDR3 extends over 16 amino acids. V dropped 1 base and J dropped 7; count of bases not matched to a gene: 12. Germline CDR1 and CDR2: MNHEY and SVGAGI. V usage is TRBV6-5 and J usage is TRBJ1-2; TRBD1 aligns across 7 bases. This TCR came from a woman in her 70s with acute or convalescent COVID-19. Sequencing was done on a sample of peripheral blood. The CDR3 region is CASSYFSADRARGYTF. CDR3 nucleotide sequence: TGTGCCAGCAGTTACTTTTCCGCCGACAGGGCACGTGGCTACACCTTC.